This record concerns one T cell receptor beta chain sequence. Its specificity is unknown. A read error is possible here, since a much larger clone lies one base away. Germline DNA was extracted too, while blood RNA derived from unsorted whole blood. The sample comes from a study of tumor-infiltrating lymphocytes in primary liver carcinoma. General study results and limits: CD8+ and CD4+ repertoires went uncompared, the samples being bulk unsorted.

CDR3 length: 15 residues. Germline CDR1 is MNHEY and CDR2 is SVGEGT. The researchers produced TCR beta cDNA from around 500 ng total RNA with a constant-region primer. Three-round nested multiplex PCR performed with slightly modified ARM-PCR produced the TCR beta libraries. TRBV1-TRBV30 forward primers paired with a C-beta reverse primer drove the first two PCR rounds, approximately 11 cycles each. Using its own MiXCR run on the multiplex PCR reads, TCRdb lists one record per CDR3 protein. The sample has around 330,000 distinct CDR3 sequences; 45% to 70% are singletons. The sequencing sample was made of peripheral blood. The gene calls are TRBV6-2 or TRBV6-3 and TRBJ2-7; possibly TRBD1 for D (5 bases). This TCR was sampled from a young woman with primary liver carcinoma and hepatitis B virus infection. The CDR3 DNA follows: TGTGACAGCAGCTCCAGGCCAGGGAAGTCCTACGAGCAGTACTTC. Residues: CDSSSRPGKSYEQYF.